These 6 T cell receptor beta chains were all obtained from the same sample, sequenced in a study of early T cells in non-severe SARS-CoV-2 infection. TCRdb used MiXCR to reprocess the 5' RACE reads, holding one entry per CDR3 protein. The sample consists of approximately 69,000 distinct CDR3 sequences, 12% of them appearing once. The sample taken for sequencing was whole blood. The origin of the receptors is an adult who was a healthcare worker with PCR-confirmed SARS-CoV-2 infection or an uninfected control (not recorded which).

This clonotype was counted a few times. The chain links TRBV10-3 to TRBJ2-2; 14 positions match TRBD2. Per germline, CDR1 ENHRY and CDR2 SYGVKD. Trimming took 5 bases from V and 6 from J; bases not matched to a gene: 5. This CDR3 has 16 residues. CDR3 DNA sequence: TGTGCCATCAGTATGACTAGCGGGAGGGTCGCCGGGGAGCTGTTTTTT. Translation: CAISMTSGRVAGELFF.

This clonotype turned up a few times. This rearrangement joins TRBV5-1 to TRBJ1-2; D ambiguous. Germline V gene sequence: CDR1 SGHRS, CDR2 YFSETQ. This CDR3 is 14 amino acids long. V dropped 3 bases and J dropped 4 bases, with 13 bases sitting between them. CDR3 coding DNA: TGCGCCAGCAGCTCCCAGAGGACGACCTATGGCTACACCTTC. Translated, it gives CASSSQRTTYGYTF.

This clonotype was found many times. This chain uses TRBV12-5 with TRBJ2-7; 7 bases fit TRBD2. From germline, CDR1 is LGHNT and CDR2 FRNRAP. The CDR3 totals 13 residues. The J segment lost 6 bases and the V segment lost 8 bases, leaving 10 bases of the junction unmatched. CDR3 residues: CASTLGGWREQYF. DNA of the CDR3: TGTGCTAGTACCCTGGGGGGGTGGCGCGAGCAGTACTTC.

This clonotype came up many times. The chain has TRBV6-5 and TRBJ2-5; tentative D call: TRBD1 (6 bases). The CDR3 is 12 residues long. Looked up from germline, CDR1 is MNHEY and CDR2 is SVGAGI. Between the trimmed V and J ends, which lost 6 bases and 5 bases, there was a span of 10 bases. The CDR3 loop is CASSSGVETQYF. The CDR3 DNA is TGTGCCAGCAGCTCAGGGGTCGAGACCCAGTACTTC.

The sample holds many counts of this clonotype. The chain carries TRBV20-1 and TRBJ1-5; D remains ambiguous. Germline CDR1 is DFQATT and CDR2 is SNEGSKA (reference sequence). V lost 3 bases and J 4 bases, leaving 10 bases between the germline ends. The CDR3 is made up of 13 amino acids. The CDR3 loop reads CSASSGSNQPQHF. DNA for the CDR3: TGCAGTGCTAGTTCGGGGAGTAATCAGCCCCAGCATTTT.

V usage is TRBV14 and J usage is TRBJ1-1; possibly TRBD1 for D (6 bases). Germline CDR1 SGHDN, CDR2 FVKESK. The CDR3 sequence is 14 residues long. V was clipped by 8 bases and J by 1 base, with 14 bases between them. CDR3 loop: CASPRTEGNTEAFF. The CDR3 coding sequence is TGTGCCAGCCCACGGACAGAAGGGAACACTGAAGCTTTCTTT. The whole variable domain, remainder taken from reference TRBV14 and TRBJ1-1, is EAGVTQFPSHSVIEKGQTVTLRCDPISGHDNLYWYRRVMGKEIKFLLHFVKESKQDESGMPNNRFLAERTGGTYSTLKVQPAELEDSGVYFCASPRTEGNTEAFFGQGTRLTVV.